This T cell receptor beta chain derives from a study of blood T cell repertoires in COVID-19. For the study at large: Whether acute or convalescent, the COVID-19 samples came from the United States, Italy and Spain.

In germline, CDR1 is SGHTA, CDR2 FQGNSA. After removal of 1 base from V and 0 bases from J, the junction contained 3 bases not matched to a gene. The CDR3 is made up of 16 amino acids. Assay used: immunoSEQ multiplex PCR; TCRdb lists only in-frame clones, some missing. Of more than 80,000 clones listed, 85% to 90% are singletons. Sequencing was done on a sample of peripheral blood. The V gene is TRBV7-2, the J gene TRBJ1-5, with 7 bases fitting TRBD1. The source is a man aged 35-49 years with acute or convalescent COVID-19. The CDR3 loop reads CASSLGTGHSNQPQHF. The CDR3 nucleotides are TGTGCCAGCAGCTTAGGGACAGGCCATAGCAATCAGCCCCAGCATTTT.